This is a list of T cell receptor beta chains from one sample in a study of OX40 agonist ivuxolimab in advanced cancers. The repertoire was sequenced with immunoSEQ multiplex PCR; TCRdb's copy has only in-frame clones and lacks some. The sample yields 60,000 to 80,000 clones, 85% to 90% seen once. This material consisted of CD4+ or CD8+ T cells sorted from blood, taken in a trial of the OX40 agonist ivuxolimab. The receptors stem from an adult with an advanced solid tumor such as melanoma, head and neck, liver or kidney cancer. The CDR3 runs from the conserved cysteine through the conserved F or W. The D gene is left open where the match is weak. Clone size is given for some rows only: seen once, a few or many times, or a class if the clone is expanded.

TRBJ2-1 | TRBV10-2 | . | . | CATGPTSSVNEQFF | TGCGCCACAGGCCCGACTTCGAGTGTGAATGAGCAGTTCTTC
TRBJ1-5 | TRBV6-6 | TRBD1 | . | CASSYGTARQPQHF | TGTGCCAGCAGTTACGGGACAGCCCGTCAGCCCCAGCATTTT
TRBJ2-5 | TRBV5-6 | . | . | CASSLGSNQETQYF | TGTGCCAGCAGCTTGGGCTCGAACCAAGAGACCCAGTACTTC
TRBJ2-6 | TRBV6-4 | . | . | CASSRTSSGANVLTF | TGTGCCAGCAGTCGGACGAGCTCTGGGGCCAACGTCCTGACTTTC
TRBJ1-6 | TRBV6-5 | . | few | CASSSDLWTSPLHF | TGTGCCAGCAGTTCCGACCTGTGGACTTCACCCCTCCACTTT
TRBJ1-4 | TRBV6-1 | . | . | CASRRTLNEKLFF | TGTGCCAGCAGGAGGACCTTAAATGAAAAACTGTTTTTT
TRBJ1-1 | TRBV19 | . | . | CASKVRGNTEAFF | TGTGCCAGTAAAGTCAGGGGGAACACTGAAGCTTTCTTT
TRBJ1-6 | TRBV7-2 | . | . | CASSPGGDTGLRALHF | TGTGCCAGCAGCCCGGGGGGAGACACTGGCCTACGAGCTCTCCACTTT
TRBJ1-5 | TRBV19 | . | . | CASSIGPEGNKVNQPQHF | TGTGCCAGTAGTATAGGGCCCGAGGGGAATAAGGTCAATCAGCCCCAGCATTTT
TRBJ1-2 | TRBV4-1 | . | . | CASSQGAMGGGRRGYTF | TGCGCCAGCAGCCAAGGTGCAATGGGAGGGGGTAGGAGAGGCTACACCTTC
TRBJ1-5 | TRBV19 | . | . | CASSILRGNQPQHF | TGTGCCAGTAGTATTTTAAGGGGAAATCAGCCCCAGCATTTT
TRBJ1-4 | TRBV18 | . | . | CASSPRMGGPNEKLFF | TGTGCCAGCTCACCAAGAATGGGGGGGCCTAATGAAAAACTGTTTTTT
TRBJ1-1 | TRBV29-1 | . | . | CSAWVKGANTEAFF | TGCAGCGCGTGGGTTAAGGGCGCGAACACTGAAGCTTTCTTT
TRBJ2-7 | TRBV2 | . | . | CASSVTLDEQYF | TGTGCCAGCAGTGTGACACTTGACGAGCAGTACTTC
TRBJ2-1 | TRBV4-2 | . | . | CASSQVVGVAVTSYNEQFF | TGTGCCAGCAGCCAAGTCGTGGGGGTAGCGGTTACCTCCTACAATGAGCAGTTCTTC
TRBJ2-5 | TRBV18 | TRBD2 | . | CASSPPGSGRSETQYF | TGTGCCAGCTCACCCCCGGGTAGCGGGAGGTCAGAGACCCAGTACTTC
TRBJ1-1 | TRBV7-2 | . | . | CASSLVGYGEAFF | TGTGCCAGCAGCTTAGTGGGTTATGGTGAAGCTTTCTTT
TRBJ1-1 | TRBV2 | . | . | CASSLNTGSTEAFF | TGTGCCAGCAGCTTAAATACAGGCAGCACTGAAGCTTTCTTT
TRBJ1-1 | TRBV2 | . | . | CASSESGRVAFF | TGTGCCAGCAGTGAAAGCGGGAGGGTTGCTTTCTTT
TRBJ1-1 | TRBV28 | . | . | CASREGHTEAFF | TGTGCCAGCAGGGAGGGTCACACTGAAGCTTTCTTT
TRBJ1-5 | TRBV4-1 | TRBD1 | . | CASSQGTGDSNQPQHF | TGCGCCAGCAGCCAAGGGACAGGGGATAGCAATCAGCCCCAGCATTTT
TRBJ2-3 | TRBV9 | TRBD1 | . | CASSAGTGTTDTQYF | TGTGCCAGCAGCGCCGGGACAGGGACCACAGATACGCAGTATTTT
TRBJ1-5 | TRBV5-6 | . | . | CASSLAGRTVLNQPQHF | TGTGCCAGCAGCTTGGCCGGACGGACAGTACTCAATCAGCCCCAGCATTTT
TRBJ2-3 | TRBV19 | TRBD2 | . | CASRFRSGGSSTDTQYF | TGTGCCAGTAGATTCCGGAGCGGGGGATCTAGCACAGATACGCAGTATTTT
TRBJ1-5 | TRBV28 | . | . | CASTRAGYSNQPQHF | TGTGCCAGCACCCGAGCGGGTTATAGCAATCAGCCCCAGCATTTT
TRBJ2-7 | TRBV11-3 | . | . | CASSLGGEAYEQYF | TGTGCCAGCAGCTTAGGAGGGGAGGCCTACGAGCAGTACTTC
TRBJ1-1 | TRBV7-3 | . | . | CASSLIGGGSTEAFF | TGTGCCAGCAGCTTAATAGGAGGGGGTAGCACTGAAGCTTTCTTT
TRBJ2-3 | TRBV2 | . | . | CASSPTSDTQYF | TGTGCCAGCAGCCCTACCTCAGATACGCAGTATTTT
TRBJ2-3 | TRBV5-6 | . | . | CASSLDLGDTQYF | TGTGCCAGCAGCTTGGATCTCGGAGATACGCAGTATTTT
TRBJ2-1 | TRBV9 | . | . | CASSLGIPYNEQFF | TGTGCCAGCAGCCTGGGAATTCCATACAATGAGCAGTTCTTC
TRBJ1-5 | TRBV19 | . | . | CASSTDRLGQPQHF | TGTGCCAGTAGTACGGACAGATTAGGTCAGCCCCAGCATTTT
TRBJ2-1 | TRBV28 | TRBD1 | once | CGPRTGADEQFF | TGTGGGCCCCGGACAGGGGCCGATGAGCAGTTCTTC
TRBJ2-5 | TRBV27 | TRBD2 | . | CASSPSGGQETQYF | TGTGCCAGCAGCCCGTCGGGGGGGCAGGAGACCCAGTACTTC
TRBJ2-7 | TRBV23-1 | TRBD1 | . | CASSQYGQGASYEQYF | TGCGCCAGCAGTCAATACGGACAGGGGGCCTCCTACGAGCAGTACTTC
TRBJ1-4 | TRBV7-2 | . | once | CASSQGSEGQKLFF | TGTGCCAGCAGCCAGGGGTCGGAAGGGCAAAAACTGTTTTTT
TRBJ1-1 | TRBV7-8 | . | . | CASSLAGWGAEAFF | TGTGCCAGCAGCTTAGCGGGGTGGGGGGCTGAAGCTTTCTTT
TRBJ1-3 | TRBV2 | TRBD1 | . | CASRSGQAGNTIYF | TGTGCCAGCAGATCTGGACAGGCTGGAAACACCATATATTTT
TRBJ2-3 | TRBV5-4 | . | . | CASSLAGVDTQYF | TGTGCCAGCAGCTTGGCGGGAGTAGATACGCAGTATTTT
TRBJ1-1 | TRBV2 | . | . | CASSEGQGRLSDTEAFF | TGTGCCAGCAGTGAGGGGCAGGGTCGTCTTTCGGACACTGAAGCTTTCTTT
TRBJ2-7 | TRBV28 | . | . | CATLRLAGGYEQYF | TGTGCCACTCTCCGGCTTGCCGGGGGCTACGAGCAGTACTTC
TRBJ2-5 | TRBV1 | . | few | CTSSQDSRGRAWETQYF | TGCACCAGCAGCCAAGATAGTCGCGGGAGGGCGTGGGAGACCCAGTACTTC
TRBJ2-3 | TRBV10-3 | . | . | CAMRDTSTDTQYF | TGTGCCATGCGGGACACGAGCACAGATACGCAGTATTTT
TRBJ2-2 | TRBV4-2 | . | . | CASSQVQARLGGELFF | TGTGCCAGCAGCCAAGTGCAGGCCAGACTGGGGGGGGAGCTGTTTTTT
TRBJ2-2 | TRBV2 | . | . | CASKRVNTGELFF | TGTGCCAGCAAGCGGGTGAACACCGGGGAGCTGTTTTTT
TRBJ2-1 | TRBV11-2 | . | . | CASRARPTESNEQFF | TGTGCCAGCAGGGCCAGACCCACCGAGTCTAATGAGCAGTTCTTC